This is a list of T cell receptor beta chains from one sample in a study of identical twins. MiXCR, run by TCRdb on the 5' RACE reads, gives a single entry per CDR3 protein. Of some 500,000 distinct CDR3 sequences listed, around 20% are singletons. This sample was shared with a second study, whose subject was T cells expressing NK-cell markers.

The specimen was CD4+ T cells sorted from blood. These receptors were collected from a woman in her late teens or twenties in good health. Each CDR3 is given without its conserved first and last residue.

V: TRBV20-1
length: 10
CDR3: SAPAGPGPQH

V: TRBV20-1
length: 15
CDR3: SARSFLAGGGTGELF

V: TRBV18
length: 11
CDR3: ASSPPSGYEQY

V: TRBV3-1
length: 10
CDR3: ASSQGQKTQY

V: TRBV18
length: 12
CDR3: ASSPNLMNTEAF

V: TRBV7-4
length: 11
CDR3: ASSHEGIDEQF

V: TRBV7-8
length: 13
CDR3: ASSSSLGLTDTQY

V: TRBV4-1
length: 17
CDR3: ASSQDRAAATSSYNEQF

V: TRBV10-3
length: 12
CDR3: AITRGTVEDGYT

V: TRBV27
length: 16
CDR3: ASSSYTPGLAGYNEQF

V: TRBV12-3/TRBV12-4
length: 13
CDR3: ASSLRWGGGGELF

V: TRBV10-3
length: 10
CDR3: AISEMGEKLF

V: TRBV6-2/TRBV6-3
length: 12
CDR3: AADDSYSNQPQH

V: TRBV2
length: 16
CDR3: ASSGTGALGSGANVLT

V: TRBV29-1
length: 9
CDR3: SVEAWGEQY

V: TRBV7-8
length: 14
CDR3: ASSLGWTSGYNEQF

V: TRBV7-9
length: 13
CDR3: ASSPPLQSNYGYT

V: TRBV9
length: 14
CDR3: ASSASPAGESTEAF

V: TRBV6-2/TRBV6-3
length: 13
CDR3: ASRPLGLVYNEQF

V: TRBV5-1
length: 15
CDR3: ASSLLKAGGGYNEQF

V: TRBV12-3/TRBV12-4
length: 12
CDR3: ASSLSTPAGGYT

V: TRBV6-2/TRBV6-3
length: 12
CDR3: ASSGRTVNTEAF

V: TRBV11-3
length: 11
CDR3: ASSFTFNTEAF

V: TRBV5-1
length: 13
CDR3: ASSRGAGGPHEQY

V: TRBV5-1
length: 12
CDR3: ASSLMPAQETQY

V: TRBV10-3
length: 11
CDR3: AIRPQGNTEAF

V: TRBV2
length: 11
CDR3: ASRSRMNTEAF

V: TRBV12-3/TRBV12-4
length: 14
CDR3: ASKGRQGLGNTEAF

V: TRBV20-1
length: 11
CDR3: SASFTSYNEQF

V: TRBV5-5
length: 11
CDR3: ASSLGRVGELF

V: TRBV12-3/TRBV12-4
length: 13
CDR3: ASSFSERAKNIQY

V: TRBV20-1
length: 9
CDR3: SPEAGNEQF

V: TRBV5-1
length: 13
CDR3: ASSLGTSGKGELF

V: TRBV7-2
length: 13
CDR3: ASSYEGTGDYGYT

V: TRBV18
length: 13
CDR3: ASSPPRPNTGELF

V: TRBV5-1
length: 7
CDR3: ASSLTQY

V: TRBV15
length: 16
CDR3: ATSRDKSSWRREETQY

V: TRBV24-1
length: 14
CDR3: ATSGPGQAGTGELF

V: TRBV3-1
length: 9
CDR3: ASSYHRELF

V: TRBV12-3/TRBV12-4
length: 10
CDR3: ASSFRGGEQF

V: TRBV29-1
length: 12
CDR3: SVARQASRETQY

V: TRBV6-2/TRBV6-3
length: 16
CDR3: ASRRLAGGQSSYNEQF